The source of this T cell receptor (beta chain) is a study of blood T cell repertoires in COVID-19. Study summary: COVID-19 samples from acute and convalescent phases originated in the United States, Italy and Spain. PBMCs, B-cell-depleted T cells, or T cells provided the cDNA or gDNA that made up the material.

Note on this clone: The same CDR3 arises from other DNA sequences in this sample as well.

The germline V gene encodes CDR1 ENHRY and CDR2 SYGVKD. CDR3 length: 13 residues. V trimming: 4 bases; J trimming: 1 base; junction bases outside the gene matches: 0. Per the authors' pipeline: Nucleated cell counts were estimated from reference gene primer amplification. TCRdb's copy holds only in-frame clones and misses some; the assay was immunoSEQ multiplex PCR. That table is the source of V, J and clone size, and D and trimming were worked out from the DNA. Among over 200,000 clones listed, around 84% were seen once. The J gene is TRBJ1-1, the V gene TRBV10-3; 7 bases are a match to TRBD1. The TCR originated in a woman of 80 years or more with active or convalescent COVID-19. Sequencing used peripheral blood. The DNA for the CDR3 is TGTGCCATCAGTGGGACAGGGAACACTGAAGCTTTCTTT. It encodes CAISGTGNTEAFF.